Reported below is one T cell receptor (beta chain). In the source study's methods: Counts of nucleated cells, estimated from reference gene primer amplification, were obtained. This table comes from immunoSEQ multiplex PCR, and its TCRdb copy is limited to in-frame clones, with some not included. V, J and clone size are taken as reported in that table, and D and trimming were inferred from the DNA itself. The profile shows 280,000 or so clones, 83% of them singletons. V dropped 4 bases and J dropped 4; count of bases not matched to a gene: 0. CDR1 is SGHDN, CDR2 FVKESK, per germline. The CDR3 has 13 amino acids. The data are from a study of blood T cell repertoires in COVID-19. Background on the study: COVID-19 samples, acute and convalescent, were from the United States, Italy and Spain. Nucleic acid was either cDNA or gDNA, and it came from T cells, B-cell-depleted T cells, or PBMCs.

The rearrangement uses TRBV14 and TRBJ1-5; 8 bases agree with TRBD1. Sequenced material: peripheral blood. The receptor comes from a woman in her forties or fifties who had recovered from COVID-19. The CDR3 loop reads CASSRTGNQPQHF. DNA for the CDR3: TGTGCCAGCAGCCGGACAGGGAATCAGCCCCAGCATTTT.